This T cell receptor beta chain was found in a study of T cells in Graves' hyperthyroidism and ophthalmopathy. Trimming took 0 bases from V and 5 from J, leaving 10 bases between them. The length of the CDR3 is 14 residues. Looked up from germline, CDR1 is SGHTA and CDR2 is FQGNSA. This clonotype was recorded a few times. Its antigen is undetermined. Study-level findings and limits: Expanded thyroid clonotypes (above 0.001) were mostly also found in blood. In simple terms, a model built on 13 V-J features told ophthalmopathy apart from stable hyperthyroidism.

Template material for amplifying TCR beta CDR3 regions consisted of RNA transcripts. Carried out on the TCR CDR3, a first-round RT-PCR used the HTBI primer set. One entry per CDR3 protein results from TCRdb running MiXCR on the multiplex PCR reads. Of 300,000 to 450,000 distinct CDR3 sequences in the sample, roughly 13% were seen once. Stable Graves' hyperthyroidism meant no ophthalmopathy progression within 18 months. This rearrangement joins TRBV7-2 to TRBJ1-1, with D tentatively TRBD1 (5 bases). This TCR came from a young woman with Graves' hyperthyroidism. The sample was blood. CDR3 residues: CASSLAGEKTEAFF. CDR3 in DNA: TGTGCCAGCAGCTTAGCAGGGGAAAAGACTGAAGCTTTCTTT.